This is a list of T cell receptor beta chains from one sample in a study of blood T cell repertoires in COVID-19. Some clones are missing from TCRdb's copy, which holds only in-frame ones; the method was immunoSEQ multiplex PCR. The sample consists of just over 300,000 clones, under 90% of them appearing once. Material: peripheral blood. The receptor source for this set is a woman aged 25-40 years with COVID-19, enrolled during active disease. Both conserved end residues are part of each CDR3. D genes are given only for firm matches. Expanded clones get a size class; other rows say once, few or many, or leave the size out.

>TRBJ1-2|NA|TRBV19|NA
CASRDNNYGYTF
TGTGCCAGTCGGGATAACAACTATGGCTACACCTTC
>TRBJ1-1|NA|TRBV18|NA
CASSLSDIGANTEAFF
TGTGCCAGCTCACTTTCGGACATTGGGGCGAACACTGAAGCTTTCTTT
>TRBJ1-2|TRBD1|TRBV6-4|once
CASRPPRAGGINYGYTF
TGTGCCAGCAGACCCCCCCGGGCAGGGGGCATCAACTATGGCTACACCTTC
>TRBJ2-3|TRBD1|TRBV10-3|NA
CAISERGPDTQYF
TGTGCCATCAGTGAAAGGGGGCCAGATACGCAGTATTTT
>TRBJ2-3|TRBD2|TRBV5-4|NA
CASTRGLAADTDTQYF
TGTGCCAGCACCCGAGGACTAGCGGCAGACACAGATACGCAGTATTTT
>TRBJ2-3|TRBD1|TRBV11-3|NA
CASSLRWTGLTDTQYF
TGTGCCAGCAGCTTAAGGTGGACAGGACTCACAGATACGCAGTATTTT
>TRBJ1-2|TRBD1|TRBV6-5|once
CASTQGTGSGYTF
TGTGCCAGCACCCAGGGGACAGGGAGTGGCTACACCTTC
>TRBJ2-5|TRBD1|TRBV24-1|NA
CATSERQTGIETQYF
TGTGCCACCAGTGAACGGCAGACAGGGATCGAGACCCAGTACTTC
>TRBJ1-2|NA|TRBV6-6|NA
CASDGGMNGYTF
TGTGCCAGCGACGGGGGGATGAATGGCTACACCTTC
>TRBJ1-2|TRBD1|TRBV19|NA
CASSIWTGDYGYTF
TGTGCCAGTAGTATATGGACAGGAGACTATGGCTACACCTTC
>TRBJ1-2|NA|TRBV5-1|once
CASRGAYGYTF
TGCGCCAGCAGGGGGGCCTATGGCTACACCTTC
>TRBJ2-1|TRBD2|TRBV7-3|NA
CASSPGTSRNNEQFF
TGTGCCAGCAGCCCCGGGACTAGCCGGAACAATGAGCAGTTCTTC
>TRBJ2-3|NA|TRBV7-6|NA
CASSMGHSFPDTQYF
TGTGCCAGCAGCATGGGACACAGCTTCCCAGATACGCAGTATTTT
>TRBJ1-1|TRBD1|TRBV27|NA
CASSLSFAGGEGTEAFF
TGTGCCAGCAGTTTATCGTTCGCAGGGGGCGAGGGCACTGAAGCTTTCTTT
>TRBJ1-2|TRBD1|TRBV6-2/TRBV6-3|NA
CASSAEQGLVTYGYTF
TGTGCCAGCAGCGCCGAACAGGGGCTTGTTACCTATGGCTACACCTTC
>TRBJ2-7|NA|TRBV10-3|NA
CAISESGAGAENEQYF
TGTGCCATCAGTGAGTCGGGGGCAGGGGCAGAAAACGAGCAGTACTTC
>TRBJ1-1|NA|TRBV11-3|NA
CASSDGGGRRSGAFF
TGTGCCAGCAGCGATGGGGGGGGACGACGTTCTGGAGCTTTCTTT
>TRBJ2-1|NA|TRBV2|NA
CASERGSYNEQFF
TGTGCCAGCGAACGGGGTTCCTACAATGAGCAGTTCTTC
>TRBJ2-1|TRBD2|TRBV5-4|once
CASSSKDGGSYNEQFF
TGTGCCAGCAGCTCAAAAGACGGGGGGTCCTACAATGAGCAGTTCTTC
>TRBJ1-1|NA|TRBV7-2|NA
CASSPVPRPGNTEAFF
TGTGCCAGCAGCCCAGTACCTCGGCCGGGGAACACTGAAGCTTTCTTT
>TRBJ2-3|NA|TRBV4-1|NA
CASSQGPAGEDTQYF
TGCGCCAGCAGCCAAGGTCCAGCAGGGGAGGATACGCAGTATTTT
>TRBJ1-5|NA|TRBV7-2|NA
CASSLRQAQPQHF
TGTGCCAGCAGCTTAAGACAGGCCCAGCCCCAGCATTTT
>TRBJ1-6|NA|TRBV3-1/TRBV3-2|NA
CASSAESERLHF
TGTGCCAGCAGCGCCGAAAGCGAAAGGCTCCACTTT
>TRBJ1-1|TRBD1|TRBV4-3|NA
CASSQEDRRAEAFF
TGCGCCAGCAGCCAAGAGGACAGGAGAGCTGAAGCTTTCTTT
>TRBJ1-2|TRBD1|TRBV7-2|NA
CASSPGQVWQGYTF
TGTGCCAGCAGCCCAGGACAGGTCTGGCAGGGCTACACCTTC
>TRBJ2-3|TRBD1|TRBV11-2|NA
CASSSQGLDTDTQYF
TGTGCCAGCAGCTCACAGGGGTTGGACACAGATACGCAGTATTTT
>TRBJ2-7|NA|TRBV5-1|NA
CASSLGQNYEQYF
TGCGCCAGCAGCTTAGGACAGAACTACGAGCAGTACTTC
>TRBJ2-4|TRBD2|TRBV2|NA
CATSGGASNIQYF
TGTGCCACTAGCGGGGGGGCATCAAACATTCAGTACTTC
>TRBJ2-3|TRBD2|TRBV4-1|NA
CASSRVTSGGRPDTQYF
TGCGCCAGCAGCCGGGTGACTAGCGGGGGGAGGCCAGATACGCAGTATTTT
>TRBJ2-7|NA|TRBV5-1|few
CASSLQGRADEQYF
TGCGCCAGCAGCTTACAGGGACGGGCCGACGAGCAGTACTTC
>TRBJ1-3|NA|TRBV27|NA
CASSARQGNTIYF
TGTGCCAGCAGCGCCCGACAGGGAAACACCATATATTTT
>TRBJ1-3|TRBD1|TRBV5-4|NA
CASSPGQVISGNTIYF
TGTGCCAGCAGCCCGGGACAGGTGATCTCTGGAAACACCATATATTTT
>TRBJ2-1|TRBD2|TRBV2|NA
CASGTGLVNEQFF
TGTGCCAGCGGGACGGGACTAGTCAATGAGCAGTTCTTC
>TRBJ2-5|TRBD2|TRBV6-5|NA
CASSYGLAETQYF
TGTGCCAGCAGTTACGGACTAGCCGAGACCCAGTACTTC
>TRBJ1-4|NA|TRBV5-6|NA
CASSFEPGQSNEKLFF
TGTGCCAGCAGCTTCGAGCCTGGACAGAGTAATGAAAAACTGTTTTTT
>TRBJ1-6|NA|TRBV19|NA
CASSIRDKPLHF
TGTGCCAGTAGTATCCGGGACAAACCCCTCCACTTT
>TRBJ2-2|TRBD1|TRBV7-8|NA
CASRRDRVPGELFF
TGTGCCAGCAGGCGTGACAGGGTTCCCGGGGAGCTGTTTTTT
>TRBJ2-7|NA|TRBV6-1|once
CASSEAREQYF
TGTGCCAGCAGTGAAGCGCGTGAGCAGTACTTC
>TRBJ2-3|TRBD2|TRBV3-1/TRBV3-2|once
CASRGSAGGRTDTQYF
TGTGCCAGCAGGGGATCCGCGGGGGGACGCACAGATACGCAGTATTTT
>TRBJ1-2|NA|TRBV10-2|NA
CASSEFRGANYGYTF
TGCGCCAGCAGTGAGTTTCGAGGAGCTAACTATGGCTACACCTTC
>TRBJ2-1|TRBD2|TRBV7-9|NA
CASSSGTSLTYNEQFF
TGTGCCAGCAGCAGCGGGACTAGCCTCACCTACAATGAGCAGTTCTTC
>TRBJ1-2|NA|TRBV28|NA
CASSSHRQNGYTF
TGTGCCAGCAGCTCACACCGACAGAATGGCTACACCTTC